This TCR beta chain was obtained from a study of Ad26.COV2.S vaccination and SARS-CoV-2 variants. This CDR3 has 13 amino acids. V lost 5 bases to trimming and J lost 1 base, with 8 bases between them. Profiled with immunoSEQ multiplex PCR; TCRdb holds only in-frame clones, not every one. The sample yields some 340,000 clones, about 86% seen once. The sample's treatment: 15 to 20 received Ad26.COV2.S at low or high dose, single or two shots; roughly five received placebo; per-sample allocation not given. The samples date from day 63 after the first vaccine or placebo injection. The V gene is TRBV23-1, the J gene TRBJ2-5; no clear D. TRBV23-1 is an ORF, and what it does is uncertain. This TCR derives from a person between 18 and 59 years old who received the Ad26.COV2.S COVID-19 vaccine or a placebo. Material: peripheral blood, obtained in a trial of Ad26.COV2.S vaccine versus placebo. CDR3 sequence (DNA): TGCGCCAGCAGTGGCGGCCGCCAAGAGACCCAGTACTTC. It specifies CASSGGRQETQYF.